Here is one T cell receptor (beta chain) with its context. The sample comes from a study of pediatric ulcerative colitis. Libraries were prepared by immunoSEQ multiplex PCR; TCRdb keeps only in-frame clonotypes and omits some of them. The sample includes approximately 38,000 clones, roughly 70% of them seen just once. The germline CDR1 and CDR2 sequences are PRHDT and FYEKMQ (reference sequence). Trimming removed 5 bases from V and 8 bases from J; junction bases left unmatched: 7. The length of the CDR3 is 13 residues. Rectal tissue came from one to two pinch biopsies taken at colonoscopy. Before the diagnostic colonoscopy, ulcerative colitis patients were free of immunosuppressive medication.

What was sequenced was gut tissue. This clonotype was sampled from a boy younger than 18 with severe ulcerative colitis. The chain links TRBV13 to TRBJ1-2; TRBD1 matches at 8 bases. CDR3 sequence reads: CASSPTDRAGYTF. CDR3 nucleotide sequence: TGTGCCAGCAGCCCGACGGACAGGGCCGGCTACACCTTC.